Presented here are 19 T cell receptor beta chains from one specimen sequenced in a study of OX40 agonist ivuxolimab in advanced cancers. Produced via immunoSEQ multiplex PCR; TCRdb's table is partial and in-frame only. The sample consists of 30,000 or so clones, more than 85% of them appearing once. This sample comprised CD4+ or CD8+ T cells sorted from blood, obtained in a trial of the OX40 agonist ivuxolimab. These receptors originate from an adult with an advanced solid tumor such as melanoma, head and neck, liver or kidney cancer.

The CDR3 DNA follows: TGTGCCACCAGCAAACCGACAGGGGAGAATGAAAAACTGTTTTTT. Translated: CATSKPTGENEKLFF. This chain uses TRBV15 with TRBJ1-4; 8 bases line up with TRBD1. The CDR3 spans 15 residues. Germline assignment: CDR1 LNHNV and CDR2 YYDKDF (reference sequence). The trim removed 4 bases at V and 5 bases at J, leaving 6 bases unmatched.

The chain uses TRBV19 and TRBJ2-7; D remains ambiguous. V was cut by 4 bases and J by 6 bases, with 16 bases left in between. The length of the CDR3 is 14 residues. Germline CDR1 and CDR2: LNHDA and SQIVND (reference sequence). CDR3 nucleotides: TGTGCCAGTAGTAATCTCGAAGGAGAGTTCGAGCAGTACTTC. As protein: CASSNLEGEFEQYF.

The chain has TRBV6-1 and TRBJ2-5; TRBD1 agrees at 12 bases. The J call may be wrong; the DNA end is better matched by TRBJ2-7. In germline, CDR1 is MNHNS, CDR2 SASEGT. The CDR3 covers 16 residues. The CDR3 DNA is TGTGCCAGCAGTGAGTTCCACGGGACAGGGGGCTTCGAGCAGTACTTC. Amino acids: CASSEFHGTGGFEQYF.

The CDR3: CASSQGLFYEQYF. The CDR3 coding sequence is TGCGCCAGCAGCCAAGGCTTATTTTACGAGCAGTACTTC. The chain uses TRBV4-1 and TRBJ2-7; D remains ambiguous. V gave up 1 base and J gave up 4 bases, with 8 bases separating them. The CDR3 runs 13 residues. Germline V lookup: CDR1 MGHRA, CDR2 YSYEKL.

The chain recombines TRBV28 with TRBJ2-3, with 8 bases that match TRBD2. Germline V lookup: CDR1 MDHEN, CDR2 SYDVKM. CDR3 length: 15 residues. Trimming cost V 3 bases and J 0 bases; bases outside gene matches: 2. The CDR3 sequence is CASSLTSASTDTQYF. Written as DNA, the CDR3 is TGTGCCAGCAGTTTGACTAGCGCAAGCACAGATACGCAGTATTTT. Looking up the rest from reference TRBV28 and TRBJ2-3 gives the full variable domain: DVKVTQSSRYLVKRTGEKVFLECVQDMDHENMFWYRQDPGLGLRLIYFSYDVKMKEKGDIPEGYSVSREKKERFSLILESASTNQTSMYLCASSLTSASTDTQYFGPGTRLTVL.

The CDR3 bases are TGTGCCAGCAGCGGACACCCGGACACCGGGGAGCTGTTTTTT. Protein sequence: CASSGHPDTGELFF. The V gene is TRBV9, the J gene TRBJ2-2; D remains unclear. The CDR3 totals 14 residues. Trimming cost V 3 bases and J 3 bases, with 9 bases left between them. Germline V gene data show CDR1 as SGDLS and CDR2 as YYNGEE.

The chain carries TRBV6-5 and TRBJ1-5; a weak D match, TRBD1 (6 bases). Per germline, CDR1 MNHEY and CDR2 SVGAGI. The V and J ends lost 2 bases and 0 bases respectively, with 8 bases between them. This CDR3 has 15 residues. CDR3 coding DNA: TGTGCCAGCAGTTACCACAGGGATAGCAATCAGCCCCAGCATTTT. It is translated as CASSYHRDSNQPQHF.

The chain uses TRBV28 and TRBJ1-3; 8 positions match TRBD1. The length of the CDR3 is 14 residues. J gave up 8 bases and V 4 bases, and 7 bases lay outside the gene matches. CDR1 and CDR2 from the germline V gene are MDHEN and SYDVKM. The CDR3 DNA is TGTGCCAGCAGTTCTGGGGGACAGGTATACACCATATATTTT. Translating gives CASSSGGQVYTIYF.

The sample holds one count of this clone. The chain recombines TRBV7-9 with TRBJ2-7, with a weak D call TRBD1 (5 bases). This CDR3 contains 16 residues. V was clipped by 1 base and J by 2 bases, with 15 bases between them. Germline V gene sequence: CDR1 SEHNR, CDR2 FQNEAQ (reference sequence). The CDR3 protein is CASSLEAGPMAYEQYF. The CDR3, as DNA: TGTGCCAGCAGCTTAGAGGCAGGGCCGATGGCCTACGAGCAGTACTTC.

This clone was picked up a small number of times. The chain recombines TRBV7-8 with TRBJ1-2; 7 nucleotides agree with TRBD1. The CDR3 contains 16 residues. From germline, CDR1 is SGHVS and CDR2 FQNEAQ. V lost 5 bases to trimming and J lost 4 bases; unmatched junction nucleotides: 13. The CDR3 nucleotides are TGTGCCAGCAGCGCATCGACAGGGCCGTCTGTCTATGGCTACACCTTC. This codes for CASSASTGPSVYGYTF.

The rearrangement joins TRBV21-1 to TRBJ2-1; the table gives TRBD2 as D, unverified against the DNA. TRBV21-1 is marked as a pseudogene. The CDR3 is 14 amino acids. CDR3 sequence: CASSGWDYIYEQFF. In DNA form, the CDR3 reads TGTGCCAGCAGCGGATGGGACTATATCTATGAGCAGTTCTTC.

The chain combines TRBV6-5 with TRBJ1-1, with TRBD1 matching 10 bases. The junction had 5 bases not matched to a gene; V was cut back by 6 bases and J by 4 bases. CDR1 is MNHEY and CDR2 is SVGAGI in the germline V gene. The CDR3 consists of 14 residues. As DNA, the CDR3 is TGTGCCAGCAGGACAGGGGGCGACTTCACTGAAGCTTTCTTT. Translation: CASRTGGDFTEAFF.

The rearrangement joins TRBV15 to TRBJ1-5; the D is unclear. Deletions cut 5 bases from V and 2 bases from J, with 13 bases between. From germline, CDR1 is LNHNV and CDR2 YYDKDF (reference sequence). This CDR3 region has 15 residues. CDR3 amino acids: CATSRFQVGNQPQHF. CDR3 sequence (DNA): TGTGCCACCAGCCGGTTCCAAGTGGGCAATCAGCCCCAGCATTTT.

The chain links TRBV6-1 to TRBJ2-3; the match to TRBD2 covers 9 bases. The CDR3 sequence is 15 residues long. Trimming removed 0 bases from V and 4 bases from J; junction bases left unmatched: 2. CDR1 and CDR2 from the germline V gene are MNHNS and SASEGT. The CDR3 sequence: CASSEASGSPDTQYF. The CDR3 nucleotides read TGTGCCAGCAGTGAAGCTAGCGGGAGCCCAGATACGCAGTATTTT.

The CDR3 reads CASSLNEQYF. The CDR3 DNA reads TGTGCCAGCAGTTTAAATGAGCAGTACTTC. This chain joins TRBV28 and TRBJ2-7; D is ambiguous. This CDR3 contains 10 residues. Trimming took 2 bases from V and 7 from J, leaving 3 bases between them. Germline V gene sequence: CDR1 MDHEN, CDR2 SYDVKM.

The V and J genes are TRBV19 and TRBJ1-1; D possibly corresponds to TRBD1 (5 bases). From germline, CDR1 is LNHDA and CDR2 SQIVND (reference sequence). The length of the CDR3 is 15 residues. Trimming took off 0 bases at V and 1 base at J, with 9 bases between the two ends. The CDR3 DNA follows: TGTGCCAGTAGTATAGATCCAGGGCAGAACACTGAAGCTTTCTTT. Translating gives CASSIDPGQNTEAFF.

The chain is built from TRBV28 and TRBJ2-7; D uncertain. V lost 7 bases, J lost 0 bases, and 13 bases lay in between. Looked up from germline, CDR1 is MDHEN and CDR2 is SYDVKM. The CDR3 has 14 residues. DNA of the CDR3: TGTGCCAGCAACCGGTTATCGGGCTCCTACGAGCAGTACTTC. It is translated as CASNRLSGSYEQYF.

J is TRBJ2-4 and V is TRBV11-3; possible D gene TRBD2, 5 bases. Between the trimmed V and J ends, which lost 4 bases and 0 bases, there was a span of 19 bases. The CDR3 sequence is 18 residues long. In germline, CDR1 is SGHNT, CDR2 YENEEA. The chain's CDR3 is CASSSNLVEDLAKNIQYF. The CDR3 coding sequence is TGTGCCAGCAGCTCCAACCTAGTGGAGGACCTAGCCAAAAACATTCAGTACTTC.

V gene TRBV7-9 combines with J gene TRBJ1-2; D may be TRBD1 (5 bases). The CDR3 covers 16 residues. CDR1 is SEHNR and CDR2 is FQNEAQ in the germline V gene (reference sequence). V lost 5 bases and J lost 4, with 20 bases in between. The CDR3 bases are TGTGCCAGCAGCCCATCTCAGGAAGGGACGAGCTATGGCTACACCTTC. Translating it yields CASSPSQEGTSYGYTF.